This T cell receptor beta chain was sequenced for a study of cytomegalovirus exposure and HLA in healthy donors. Study background: Genotyping showed approximately 81% of roughly 400 donors falling in the Caucasian-associated ancestry cluster. Study findings and constraints: In vitro, a few CMV-associated chains proved specific for CMV antigens. Later work associated fewer than 20,000 TCR beta sequences with HLA alleles at 0.05 false discovery rate. Several of the most significant clusters appeared linked to common viral pathogens, based on a later analysis.

Primers for the PCR totalled 60 Vbeta and 13 Jbeta. The method was immunoSEQ multiplex PCR; TCRdb's version includes in-frame clones alone and lacks a portion of them. The table has some 190,000 clones, 65% to 80% seen once. On this clone itself: Its specificity is unknown.

The J segment lost 6 bases and the V segment lost 5 bases, leaving 6 bases of the junction unmatched. CDR1 is SGHTA and CDR2 is FQGNSA in the germline V gene. The CDR3 has 14 residues. The receptor comes from a woman aged 25 to 39 in good health and CMV-seropositive. The chain recombines TRBV7-2 with TRBJ1-2, with 10 bases fitting TRBD1. The sample was PBMCs. CDR3 in amino acids: CASSTRTGGHGYTF. As DNA, the CDR3 is TGTGCCAGCAGCACCAGGACAGGGGGGCATGGCTACACCTTC. Full variable domain (remainder filled in from reference TRBV7-2 and TRBJ1-2): GAGVSQSPSNKVTEKGKDVELRCDPISGHTALYWYRQSLGQGLEFLIYFQGNSAPDKSGLPSDRFSAERTGGSVSTLTIQRTQQEDSAVYLCASSTRTGGHGYTFGSGTRLTVV.